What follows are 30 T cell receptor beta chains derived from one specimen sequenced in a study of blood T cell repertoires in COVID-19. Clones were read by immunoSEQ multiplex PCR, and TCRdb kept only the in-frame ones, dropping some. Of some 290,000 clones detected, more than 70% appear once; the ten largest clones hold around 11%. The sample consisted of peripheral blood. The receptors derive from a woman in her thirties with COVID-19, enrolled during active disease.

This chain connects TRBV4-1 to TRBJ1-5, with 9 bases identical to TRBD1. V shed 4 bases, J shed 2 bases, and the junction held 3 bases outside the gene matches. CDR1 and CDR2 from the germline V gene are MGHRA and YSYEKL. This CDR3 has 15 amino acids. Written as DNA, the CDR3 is TGCGCCAGCAGCCCGGGACAGGGTCGCAATCAGCCCCAGCATTTT. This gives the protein CASSPGQGRNQPQHF.

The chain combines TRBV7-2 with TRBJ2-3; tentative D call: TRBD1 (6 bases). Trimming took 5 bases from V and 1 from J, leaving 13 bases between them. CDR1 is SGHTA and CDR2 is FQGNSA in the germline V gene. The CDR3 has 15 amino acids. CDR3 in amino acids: CASSQGIGGTDTQYF. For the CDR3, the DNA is TGTGCCAGCAGCCAGGGGATAGGAGGCACAGATACGCAGTATTTT.

CDR3 region: CASSIATGEFAEAFF. CDR3 coding DNA: TGTGCCAGTAGTATAGCGACAGGGGAATTCGCTGAAGCTTTCTTT. The chain recombines TRBV19 with TRBJ1-1; 8 bases match TRBD1. The CDR3 has 15 residues. From germline, CDR1 is LNHDA and CDR2 SQIVND (reference sequence). Trimming took 1 base from V and 6 from J; bases not matched to a gene: 7.

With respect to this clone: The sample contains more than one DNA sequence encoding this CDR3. This CDR3 is CATSDFRTDNTGELFF. The CDR3 coding sequence is TGTGCCACCAGTGATTTTCGGACAGATAACACCGGGGAGCTGTTTTTT. The chain employs TRBV24-1 and TRBJ2-2, with D possibly matching TRBD1 (6 bases). Trimming stripped 1 base from V and 2 bases from J, with 10 bases between. The CDR3 runs to 16 residues. CDR1 is KGHDR, CDR2 SFDVKD, per germline.

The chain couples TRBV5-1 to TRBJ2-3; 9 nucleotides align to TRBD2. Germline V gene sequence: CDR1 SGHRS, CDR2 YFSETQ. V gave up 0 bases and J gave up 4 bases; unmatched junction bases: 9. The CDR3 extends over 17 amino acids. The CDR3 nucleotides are TGCGCCAGCAGCTTGGCCGGACTAGCGTTAATTGCAGATACGCAGTATTTT. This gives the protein CASSLAGLALIADTQYF.

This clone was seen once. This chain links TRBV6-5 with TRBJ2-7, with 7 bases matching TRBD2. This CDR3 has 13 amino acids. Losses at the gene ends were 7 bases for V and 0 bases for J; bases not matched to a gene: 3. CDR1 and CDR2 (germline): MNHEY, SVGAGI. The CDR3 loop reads CASTSGVSYEQYF. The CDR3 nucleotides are TGTGCCAGCACAAGCGGGGTCTCCTACGAGCAGTACTTC.

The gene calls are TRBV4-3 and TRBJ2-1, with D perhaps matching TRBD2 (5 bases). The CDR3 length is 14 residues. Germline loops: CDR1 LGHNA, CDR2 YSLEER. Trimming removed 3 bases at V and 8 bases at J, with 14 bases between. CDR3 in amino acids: CASSHARGLDEQFF. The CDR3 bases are TGCGCCAGCAGCCACGCGAGAGGGTTAGATGAGCAGTTCTTC.

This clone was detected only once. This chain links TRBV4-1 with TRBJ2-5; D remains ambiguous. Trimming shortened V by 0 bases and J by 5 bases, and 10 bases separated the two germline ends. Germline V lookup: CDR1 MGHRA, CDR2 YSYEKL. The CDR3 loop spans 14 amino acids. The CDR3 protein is CASSQDPVIETQYF. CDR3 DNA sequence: TGCGCCAGCAGCCAAGACCCAGTTATTGAGACCCAGTACTTC.

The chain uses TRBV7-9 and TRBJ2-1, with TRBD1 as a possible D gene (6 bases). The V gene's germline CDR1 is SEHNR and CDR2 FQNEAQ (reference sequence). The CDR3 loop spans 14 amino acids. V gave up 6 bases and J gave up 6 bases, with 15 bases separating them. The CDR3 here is CASRSRDKPNEQFF. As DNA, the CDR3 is TGTGCCAGCAGGAGTAGGGACAAACCCAATGAGCAGTTCTTC.

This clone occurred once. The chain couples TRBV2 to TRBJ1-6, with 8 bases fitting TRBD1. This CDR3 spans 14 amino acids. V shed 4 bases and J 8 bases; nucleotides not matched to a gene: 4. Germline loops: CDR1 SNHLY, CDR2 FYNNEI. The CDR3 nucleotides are TGTGCCAGCAGTGTAAACAGGGGGGATTCACCCCTCCACTTT. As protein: CASSVNRGDSPLHF.

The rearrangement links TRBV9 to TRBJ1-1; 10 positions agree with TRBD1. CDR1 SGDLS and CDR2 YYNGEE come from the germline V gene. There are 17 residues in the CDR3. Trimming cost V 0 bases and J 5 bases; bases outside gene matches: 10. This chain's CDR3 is CASSVDGTGVIGTEAFF. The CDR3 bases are TGTGCCAGCAGCGTAGACGGGACAGGGGTGATAGGAACTGAAGCTTTCTTT.

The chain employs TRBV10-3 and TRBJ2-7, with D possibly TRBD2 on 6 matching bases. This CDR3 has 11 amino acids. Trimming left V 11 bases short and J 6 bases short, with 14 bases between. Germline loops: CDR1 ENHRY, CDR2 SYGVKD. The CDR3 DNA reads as TGTGCCTCTCGCGGCGGGGTCGAGCAGTACTTC. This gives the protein CASRGGVEQYF.

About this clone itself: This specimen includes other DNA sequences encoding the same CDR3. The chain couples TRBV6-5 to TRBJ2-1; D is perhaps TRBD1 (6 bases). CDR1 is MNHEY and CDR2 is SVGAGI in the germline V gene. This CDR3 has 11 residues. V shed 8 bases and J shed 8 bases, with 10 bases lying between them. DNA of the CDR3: TGTGCCAGCTCCAGGGGTGATGAGCAGTTCTTC. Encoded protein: CASSRGDEQFF.

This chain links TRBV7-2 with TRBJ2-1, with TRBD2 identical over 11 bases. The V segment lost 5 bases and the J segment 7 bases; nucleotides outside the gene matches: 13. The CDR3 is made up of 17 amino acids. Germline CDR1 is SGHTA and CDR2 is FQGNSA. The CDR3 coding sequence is TGTGCCAGCAGCCCCCGACTAGCGGGGCCCCCTGAAAATGAGCAGTTCTTC. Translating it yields CASSPRLAGPPENEQFF.

The CDR3 sequence: CASSKRGCGDGYTF. For the CDR3, the DNA is TGTGCCAGCAGCAAAAGGGGCTGCGGGGATGGCTACACCTTC. This chain uses TRBV21-1 with TRBJ1-2. TRBV21-1 is recorded as a pseudogene. The CDR3 runs to 14 residues.

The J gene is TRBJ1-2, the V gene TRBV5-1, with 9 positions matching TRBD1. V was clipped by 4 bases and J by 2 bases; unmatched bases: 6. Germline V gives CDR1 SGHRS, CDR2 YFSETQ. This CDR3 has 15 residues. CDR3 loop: CASSRGQGQNYGYTF. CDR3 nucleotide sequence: TGCGCCAGCAGCAGGGGACAGGGCCAAAACTATGGCTACACCTTC.

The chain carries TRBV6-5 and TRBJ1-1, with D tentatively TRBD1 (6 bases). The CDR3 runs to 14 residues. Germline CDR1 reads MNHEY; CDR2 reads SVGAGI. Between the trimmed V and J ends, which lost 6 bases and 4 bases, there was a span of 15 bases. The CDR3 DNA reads TGTGCCAGCAGCGAGGAGGACAGATCCACTGAAGCTTTCTTT. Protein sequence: CASSEEDRSTEAFF.

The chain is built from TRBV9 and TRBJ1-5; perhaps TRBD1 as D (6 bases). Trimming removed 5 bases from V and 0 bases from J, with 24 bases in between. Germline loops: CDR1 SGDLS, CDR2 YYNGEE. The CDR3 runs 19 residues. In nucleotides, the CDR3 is TGTGCCAGCAGAGGGGGAGGGGGGTCCCATCCTTATAGCAATCAGCCCCAGCATTTT. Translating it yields CASRGGGGSHPYSNQPQHF.

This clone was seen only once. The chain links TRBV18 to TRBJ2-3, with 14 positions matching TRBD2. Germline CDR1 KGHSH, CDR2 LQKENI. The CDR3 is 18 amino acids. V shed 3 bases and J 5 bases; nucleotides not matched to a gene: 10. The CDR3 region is CASSPISGTSGSEDTQYF. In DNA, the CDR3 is TGTGCCAGCTCACCGATAAGCGGGACTAGCGGGAGCGAAGATACGCAGTATTTT.

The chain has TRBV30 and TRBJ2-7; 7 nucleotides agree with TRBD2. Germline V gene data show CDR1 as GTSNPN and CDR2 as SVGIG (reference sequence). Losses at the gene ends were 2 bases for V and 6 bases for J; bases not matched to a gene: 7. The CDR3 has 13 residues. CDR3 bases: TGTGCCTGGAGTCACGGGACTACTGGCGAGCAGTACTTC. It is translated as CAWSHGTTGEQYF. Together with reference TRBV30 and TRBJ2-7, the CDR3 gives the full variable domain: SQTIHQWPATLVQPVGSPLSLECTVEGTSNPNLYWYRQAAGRGLQLLFYSVGIGQISSEVPQNLSASRPQDRQFILSSKKLLLSDSGFYLCAWSHGTTGEQYFGPGTRLTVT.

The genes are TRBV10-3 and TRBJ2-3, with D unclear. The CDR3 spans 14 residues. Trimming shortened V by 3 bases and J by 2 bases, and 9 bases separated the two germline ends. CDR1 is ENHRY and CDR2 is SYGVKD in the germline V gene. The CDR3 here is CAISENASTDTQYF. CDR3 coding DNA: TGTGCCATCAGTGAAAACGCGTCCACAGATACGCAGTATTTT.

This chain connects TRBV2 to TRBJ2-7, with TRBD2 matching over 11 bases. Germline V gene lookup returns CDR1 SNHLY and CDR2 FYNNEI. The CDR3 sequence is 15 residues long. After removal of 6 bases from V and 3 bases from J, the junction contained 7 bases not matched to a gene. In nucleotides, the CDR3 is TGTGCCAGCAGGGGTACCGGGACTAGCGGCTACGAGCAGTACTTC. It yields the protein CASRGTGTSGYEQYF.

This CDR3 reads CASSSHIGYTF. The CDR3 nucleotides are TGTGCCAGCAGCTCCCACATCGGCTACACCTTC. J is TRBJ1-2 and V is TRBV13; D gene uncertain. The germline gives CDR1 PRHDT, CDR2 FYEKMQ (reference sequence). Trimming shortened V by 4 bases and J by 8 bases, and 8 bases separated the two germline ends. The CDR3 covers 11 residues.

Here the CDR3 reads CASSVGQGADEQYF. CDR3 nucleotides: TGTGCCAGCAGCGTAGGGCAGGGGGCTGACGAGCAGTACTTC. The chain has TRBV9 and TRBJ2-7; the match to TRBD1 covers 8 bases. Germline lookup yields CDR1 SGDLS and CDR2 YYNGEE. V lost 0 bases, J lost 5 bases, and 4 bases stayed unmatched. The CDR3 consists of 14 residues. The variable domain in full, with the rest retrieved from reference TRBV9 and TRBJ2-7, is DSGVTQTPKHLITATGQRVTLRCSPRSGDLSVYWYQQSLDQGLQFLIQYYNGEERAKGNILERFSAQQFPDLHSELNLSSLELGDSALYFCASSVGQGADEQYFGPGTRLTVT.

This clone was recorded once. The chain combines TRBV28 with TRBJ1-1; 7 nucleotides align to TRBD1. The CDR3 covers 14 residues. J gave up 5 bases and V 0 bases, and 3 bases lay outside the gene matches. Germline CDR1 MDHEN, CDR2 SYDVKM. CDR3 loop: CASSLWGQTTEAFF. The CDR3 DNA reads TGTGCCAGCAGTTTATGGGGACAGACGACTGAAGCTTTCTTT. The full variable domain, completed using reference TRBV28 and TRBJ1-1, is DVKVTQSSRYLVKRTGEKVFLECVQDMDHENMFWYRQDPGLGLRLIYFSYDVKMKEKGDIPEGYSVSREKKERFSLILESASTNQTSMYLCASSLWGQTTEAFFGQGTRLTVV.

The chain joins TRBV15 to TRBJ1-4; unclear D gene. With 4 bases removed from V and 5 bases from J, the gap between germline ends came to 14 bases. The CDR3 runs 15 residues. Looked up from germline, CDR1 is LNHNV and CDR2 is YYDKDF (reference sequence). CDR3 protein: CATSTRDRGNEKLFF. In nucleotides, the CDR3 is TGTGCCACCAGCACCCGAGACCGAGGGAATGAAAAACTGTTTTTT.

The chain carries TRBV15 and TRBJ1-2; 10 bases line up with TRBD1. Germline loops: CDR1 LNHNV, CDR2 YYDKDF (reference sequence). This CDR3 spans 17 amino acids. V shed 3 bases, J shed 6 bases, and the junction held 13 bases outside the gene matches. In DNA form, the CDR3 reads TGTGCCACCAGCAGCTCCGGGACAGGGGCCTTTCCGGATGGCTACACCTTC. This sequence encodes CATSSSGTGAFPDGYTF.

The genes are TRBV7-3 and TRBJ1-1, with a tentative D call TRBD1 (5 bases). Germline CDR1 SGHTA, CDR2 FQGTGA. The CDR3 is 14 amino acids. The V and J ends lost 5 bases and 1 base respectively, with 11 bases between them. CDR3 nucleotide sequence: TGTGCCAGCAGCCCCCGGGGGTCGAACACTGAAGCTTTCTTT. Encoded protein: CASSPRGSNTEAFF. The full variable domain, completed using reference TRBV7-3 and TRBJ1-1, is GAGVSQTPSNKVTEKGKYVELRCDPISGHTALYWYRQSLGQGPEFLIYFQGTGAADDSGLPNDRFFAVRPEGSVSTLKIQRTERGDSAVYLCASSPRGSNTEAFFGQGTRLTVV.

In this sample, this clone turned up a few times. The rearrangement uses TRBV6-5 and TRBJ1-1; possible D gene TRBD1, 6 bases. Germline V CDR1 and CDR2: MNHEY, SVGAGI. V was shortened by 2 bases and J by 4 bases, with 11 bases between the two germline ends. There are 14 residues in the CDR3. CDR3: CASSYRGGATEAFF. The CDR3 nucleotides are TGTGCCAGCAGTTACCGGGGGGGGGCCACTGAAGCTTTCTTT.

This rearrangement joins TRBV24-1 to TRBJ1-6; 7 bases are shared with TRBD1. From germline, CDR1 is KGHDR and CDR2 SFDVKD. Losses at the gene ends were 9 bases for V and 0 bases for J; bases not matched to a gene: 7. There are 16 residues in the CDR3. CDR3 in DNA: TGTGCCACCCTTCAGGGGGGTAACTCCTATAATTCACCCCTCCACTTT. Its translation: CATLQGGNSYNSPLHF.